Included here is one TCR beta chain sequence, with context. Its target is not known. Each individual donor underwent a draw of roughly 10 milliliters of peripheral blood. This record belongs to a study of blood T cells in healthy people across ages. This CDR3 is 17 amino acids long. Germline V gene data show CDR1 as SGHRS and CDR2 as YFSETQ. Findings and caveats of the study: Long-lived and aged donors differed, with more naive CD4+ cells and higher diversity in the long-lived.

For the second PCR, which ran for roughly 7 to 11 cycles, a sample-barcoded 5' primer and a J-beta primer mix were used. CDR3-containing paired-end reads numbered at least 2.5 million in each sample. TCRdb passed the 5' RACE reads through MiXCR, listing each CDR3 protein once. Here the sample spans around 650,000 distinct CDR3 sequences, around 43% being singletons. The receptor comes from a man older than 75 in good health. Material: blood. V usage is TRBV5-1 and J usage is TRBJ2-5, with 14 bases matching TRBD2. The end of the DNA aligns better with TRBJ2-7, so the J call may be wrong. CDR3 sequence reads: CASSSGTSGGINYEQYF. The CDR3 bases are TGCGCCAGCAGCAGTGGGACTAGCGGGGGAATAAACTACGAGCAGTACTTC.